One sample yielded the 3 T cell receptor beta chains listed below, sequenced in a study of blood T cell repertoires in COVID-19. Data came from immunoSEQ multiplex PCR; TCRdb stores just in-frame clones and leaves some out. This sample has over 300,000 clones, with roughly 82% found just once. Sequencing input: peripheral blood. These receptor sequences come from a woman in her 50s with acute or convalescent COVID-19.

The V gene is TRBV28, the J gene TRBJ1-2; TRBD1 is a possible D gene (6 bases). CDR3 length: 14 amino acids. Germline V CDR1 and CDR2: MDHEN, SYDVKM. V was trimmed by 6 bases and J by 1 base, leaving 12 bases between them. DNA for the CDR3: TGTGCCAGCAGCAAAGGACAGAGTAACTATGGCTACACCTTC. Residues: CASSKGQSNYGYTF.

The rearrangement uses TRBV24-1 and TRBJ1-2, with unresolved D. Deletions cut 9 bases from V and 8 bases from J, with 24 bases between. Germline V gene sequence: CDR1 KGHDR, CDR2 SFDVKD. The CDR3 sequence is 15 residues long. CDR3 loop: CATPILGDFANGYTF. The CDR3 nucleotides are TGTGCCACCCCCATATTAGGAGATTTCGCGAACGGCTACACCTTC.

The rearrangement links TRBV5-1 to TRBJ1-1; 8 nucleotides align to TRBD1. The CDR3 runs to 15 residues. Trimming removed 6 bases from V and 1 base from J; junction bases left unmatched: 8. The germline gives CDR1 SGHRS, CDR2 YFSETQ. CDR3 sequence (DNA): TGCGCCAGCACCGATCCCGGGACAGGGAACACTGAAGCTTTCTTT. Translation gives CASTDPGTGNTEAFF.